This T cell receptor (beta chain) was found in a study of T cells after yellow fever vaccination. The 5'RACE template-switching step produced TCR cDNA and added a universal primer site and UMIs. MiXCR, applied by TCRdb to the 5' RACE reads, yields one record per CDR3 protein. The table has roughly 120,000 distinct CDR3 sequences, about 7.8% seen once. Germline V gene data show CDR1 as MNHEY and CDR2 as SMNVEV (reference sequence). Trimming cost V 3 bases and J 9 bases; bases outside gene matches: 12. This CDR3 has 17 residues. The study's findings and limits: Repertoires obtained by FACS sorting could include abundant clonotypes that entered as contaminants from the bulk population. Clones from primary vaccination mostly reappeared after the booster (approximately 96% CD4, about 85% CD8).

This clonotype was counted at least ten times. As yet, its antigen is unknown. Here the sequenced sample was CD4+ T cells sorted from PBMCs, taken about 41 days after the first yellow fever vaccination. This chain uses TRBV27 with TRBJ1-6; 9 bases align to TRBD1. This receptor was taken from a man between 18 and 35 years old who received the YFV17D yellow fever vaccine. CDR3 sequence (DNA): TGTGCCAGCAGTTTCAAGACTCCCCCGGACAGGGGTTCACCCCTCCACTTT. Amino acid sequence: CASSFKTPPDRGSPLHF.